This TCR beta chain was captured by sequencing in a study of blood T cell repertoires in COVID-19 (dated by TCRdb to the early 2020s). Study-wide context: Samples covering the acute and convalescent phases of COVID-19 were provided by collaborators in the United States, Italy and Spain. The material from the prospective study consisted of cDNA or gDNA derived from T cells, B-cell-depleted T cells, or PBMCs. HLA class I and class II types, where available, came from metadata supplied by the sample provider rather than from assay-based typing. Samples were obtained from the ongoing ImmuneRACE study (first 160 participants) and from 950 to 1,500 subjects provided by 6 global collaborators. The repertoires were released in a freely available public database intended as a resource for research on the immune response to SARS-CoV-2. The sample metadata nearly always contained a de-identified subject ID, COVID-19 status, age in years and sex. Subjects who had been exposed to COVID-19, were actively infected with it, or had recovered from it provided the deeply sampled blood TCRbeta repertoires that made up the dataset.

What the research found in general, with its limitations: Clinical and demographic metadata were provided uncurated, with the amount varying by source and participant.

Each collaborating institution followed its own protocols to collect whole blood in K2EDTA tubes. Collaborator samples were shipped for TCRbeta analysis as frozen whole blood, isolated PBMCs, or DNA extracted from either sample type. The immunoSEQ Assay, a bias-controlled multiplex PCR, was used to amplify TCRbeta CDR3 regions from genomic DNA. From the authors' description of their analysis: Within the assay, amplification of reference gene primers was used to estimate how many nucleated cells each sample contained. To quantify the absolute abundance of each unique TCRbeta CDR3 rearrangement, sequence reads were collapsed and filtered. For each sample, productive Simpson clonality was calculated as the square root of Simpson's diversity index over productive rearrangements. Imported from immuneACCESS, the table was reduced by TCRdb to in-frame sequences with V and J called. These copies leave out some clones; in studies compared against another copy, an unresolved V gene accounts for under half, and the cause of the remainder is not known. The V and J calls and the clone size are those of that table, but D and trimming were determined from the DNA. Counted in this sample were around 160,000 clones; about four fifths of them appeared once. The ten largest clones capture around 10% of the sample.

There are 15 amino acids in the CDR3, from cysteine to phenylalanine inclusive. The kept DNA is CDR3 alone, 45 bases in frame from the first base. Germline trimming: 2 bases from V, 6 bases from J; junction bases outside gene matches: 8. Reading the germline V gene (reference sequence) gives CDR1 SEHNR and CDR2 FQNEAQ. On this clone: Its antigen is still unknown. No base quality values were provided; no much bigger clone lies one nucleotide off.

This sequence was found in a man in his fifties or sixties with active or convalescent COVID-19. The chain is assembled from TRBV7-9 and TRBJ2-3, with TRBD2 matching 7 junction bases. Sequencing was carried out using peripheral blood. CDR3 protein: CASSLLGGSGDTQYF. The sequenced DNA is TGTGCCAGCAGCTTATTGGGCGGGAGTGGTGATACGCAGTATTTT.